One TCR beta chain is described in this entry. The PCR made use of 60 Vbeta and 13 Jbeta primers. The method was immunoSEQ multiplex PCR; TCRdb's version includes in-frame clones alone and lacks a portion of them. In the table there are roughly 110,000 clones, over 70% of which are singletons. This CDR3 contains 16 residues. V was shortened by 0 bases and J by 2 bases, with 13 bases between the two germline ends. CDR1 and CDR2 (germline): SGHRS, YFSETQ. These data are taken from a study of cytomegalovirus exposure and HLA in healthy donors. As for the study in general: Unique TCRs numbering about 85 million, obtained from HLA-typed donors, made up an early data release.

This clonotype was obtained from a boy younger than 18 in good health and CMV-seronegative. The chain links TRBV5-1 to TRBJ2-3; tentatively, D is TRBD1 (5 bases). Sample: PBMCs. CDR3 nucleotides: TGCGCCAGCAGCTTGGGAGGCGCAGGGCCCACAGATACGCAGTATTTT. This gives the protein CASSLGGAGPTDTQYF. The full variable domain, in which reference TRBV5-1 and TRBJ2-3 provide the parts outside the CDR3, is KAGVTQTPRYLIKTRGQQVTLSCSPISGHRSVSWYQQTPGQGLQFLFEYFSETQRNKGNFPGRFSGRQFSNSRSEMNVSTLELGDSALYLCASSLGGAGPTDTQYFGPGTRLTVL.